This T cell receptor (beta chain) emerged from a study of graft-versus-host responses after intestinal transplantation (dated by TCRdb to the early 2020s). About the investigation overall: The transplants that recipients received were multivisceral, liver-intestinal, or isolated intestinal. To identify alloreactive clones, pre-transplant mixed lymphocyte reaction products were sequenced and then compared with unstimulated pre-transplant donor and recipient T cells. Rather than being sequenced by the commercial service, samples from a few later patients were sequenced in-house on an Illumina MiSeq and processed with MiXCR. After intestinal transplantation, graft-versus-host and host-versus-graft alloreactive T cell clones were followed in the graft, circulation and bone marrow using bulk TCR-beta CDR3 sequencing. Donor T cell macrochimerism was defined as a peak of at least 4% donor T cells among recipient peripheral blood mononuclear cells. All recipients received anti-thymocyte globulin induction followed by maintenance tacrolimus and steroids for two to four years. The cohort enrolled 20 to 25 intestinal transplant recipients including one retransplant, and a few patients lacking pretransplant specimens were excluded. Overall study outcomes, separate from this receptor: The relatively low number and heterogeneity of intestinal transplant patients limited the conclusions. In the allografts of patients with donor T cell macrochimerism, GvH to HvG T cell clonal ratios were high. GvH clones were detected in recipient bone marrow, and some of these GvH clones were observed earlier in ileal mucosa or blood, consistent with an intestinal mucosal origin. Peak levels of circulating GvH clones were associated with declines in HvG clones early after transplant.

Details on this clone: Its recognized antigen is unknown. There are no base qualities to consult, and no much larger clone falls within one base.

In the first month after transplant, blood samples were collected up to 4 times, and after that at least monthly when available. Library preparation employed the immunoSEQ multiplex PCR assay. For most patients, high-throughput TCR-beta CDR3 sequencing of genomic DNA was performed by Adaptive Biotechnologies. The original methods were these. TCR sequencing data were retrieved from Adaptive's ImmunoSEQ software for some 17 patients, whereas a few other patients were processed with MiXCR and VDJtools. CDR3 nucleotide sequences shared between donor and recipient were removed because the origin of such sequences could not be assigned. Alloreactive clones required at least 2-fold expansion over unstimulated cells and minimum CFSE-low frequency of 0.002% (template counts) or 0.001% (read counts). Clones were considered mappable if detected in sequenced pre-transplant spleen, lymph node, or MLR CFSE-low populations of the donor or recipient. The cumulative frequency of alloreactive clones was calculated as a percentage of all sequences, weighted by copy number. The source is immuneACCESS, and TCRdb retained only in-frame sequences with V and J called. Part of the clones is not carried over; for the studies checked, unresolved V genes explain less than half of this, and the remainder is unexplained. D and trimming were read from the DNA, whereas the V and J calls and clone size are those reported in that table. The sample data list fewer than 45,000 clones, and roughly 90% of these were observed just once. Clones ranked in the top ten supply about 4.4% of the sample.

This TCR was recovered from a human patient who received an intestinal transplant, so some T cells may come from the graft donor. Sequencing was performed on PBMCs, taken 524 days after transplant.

The CDR3 has the sequence CASSQTGQGQPQHF. The bases read TGTGCCAGCAGTCAAACAGGACAGGGTCAGCCCCAGCATTTT. The chain uses TRBV6-6 and TRBJ1-5; 8 nucleotides in the junction match TRBD1. CDR1 and CDR2 were assigned from the germline V gene (reference sequence) as MNHNY and SVGAGI. The CDR3 goes from the cysteine to the phenylalanine over 14 residues. Of all the DNA, just the CDR3 is kept, 42 bases in frame from base 1. Relative to germline, V is missing 5 bases and J is missing 6 bases, with 6 bases of the junction outside any gene match.